What follows are 25 T cell receptor beta chains derived from one specimen sequenced in a study of T cells in Graves' hyperthyroidism and ophthalmopathy. TCR beta CDR3 regions were amplified from RNA. First-round RT-PCR with HTBI primers amplified the TCR CDR3 region. TCRdb re-analysed the multiplex PCR reads in MiXCR, keeping a single row per CDR3 protein. Of roughly 500,000 distinct CDR3 sequences in the sample, 46% were seen once. The specimen sequenced was peripheral blood or thyroid tissue (not recorded which). The receptor source for this set is an adult woman with Graves' disease, either hyperthyroidism or ophthalmopathy (not recorded which).

The chain recombines TRBV7-2 with TRBJ1-1; the D gene is possibly TRBD1 (5 bases). V shed 3 bases and J shed 0 bases, with 17 bases lying between them. The CDR3 covers 17 residues. The germline CDR1 and CDR2 sequences are SGHTA and FQGNSA. CDR3 region: CASSFLVGGRVNTEAFF. Written as DNA, the CDR3 is TGTGCCAGCAGCTTCCTCGTCGGGGGTAGGGTGAACACTGAAGCTTTCTTT.

For the CDR3, the DNA is TGCAGCGGTAGTCGGGATGAAGCTTTCTTT. Protein sequence: CSGSRDEAFF. The chain joins TRBV29-1 to TRBJ1-1; no firm D call. This CDR3 comprises 10 residues. Germline-derived CDR1 and CDR2 are SQVTM and ANQGSEA. Trimming stripped 7 bases from V and 7 bases from J, with 10 bases between. The whole variable domain, filled in from reference TRBV29-1 and TRBJ1-1, reads SAVISQKPSRDICQRGTSLTIQCQVDSQVTMMFWYRQQPGQSLTLIATANQGSEATYESGFVIDKFPISRPNLTFSTLTVSNMSPEDSSIYLCSGSRDEAFFGQGTRLTVV.

The chain recombines TRBV4-1 with TRBJ1-1; unclear D gene. The germline V gene has CDR1 MGHRA and CDR2 YSYEKL. CDR3 length: 14 amino acids. Trimming shortened V by 1 base and J by 5 bases, and 11 bases separated the two germline ends. Here the CDR3 reads CASSQVGTRTEAFF. In DNA, the CDR3 is TGCGCCAGCAGCCAAGTAGGAACACGGACTGAAGCTTTCTTT.

This clonotype was detected many times. This sequence joins TRBV14 and TRBJ1-2, with 7 nucleotides matching TRBD1. After removal of 2 bases from V and 3 bases from J, the junction contained 9 bases not matched to a gene. The germline V gene encodes CDR1 SGHDN and CDR2 FVKESK. The CDR3 runs 16 residues. The CDR3 here is CASSQKTGTAYYGYTF. In nucleotides, the CDR3 is TGTGCCAGCAGCCAAAAAACCGGGACAGCATACTATGGCTACACCTTC.

This chain connects TRBV6-2 or TRBV6-3 to TRBJ2-2; TRBD2 agrees at 9 bases. Germline V gene data show CDR1 as MNHEY and CDR2 as SVGEGT. J was trimmed by 6 bases and V by 7 bases; bases with no gene match: 9. This CDR3 region has 15 residues. The DNA of the CDR3 is TGTGCCAGCACTTCTAGCGGGATAGTGGCCGGGGAGCTGTTTTTT. It codes for CASTSSGIVAGELFF.

This rearrangement joins TRBV9 to TRBJ1-1; D gene ambiguous. Germline CDR1 SGDLS, CDR2 YYNGEE. The V end lost 4 bases, the J end lost 4 bases, and 14 bases lay between the germline ends. This CDR3 contains 14 residues. The CDR3 coding sequence is TGTGCCAGCAGCCCAGGTGGAGAGTCCACTGAAGCTTTCTTT. Translation gives CASSPGGESTEAFF.

The chain combines TRBV29-1 with TRBJ2-3; TRBD1 is a possible D gene (6 bases). The ends were cut back, 0 bases at V and 10 bases at J, with 14 bases in the middle. CDR3 length: 13 amino acids. The germline CDR1 and CDR2 sequences are SQVTM and ANQGSEA. Here the CDR3 DNA reads TGCAGCGTTGAAGAGGTGGGGGCGATGGCGCAGTATTTT. Amino acid sequence: CSVEEVGAMAQYF.

In this sample, this clonotype turned up many times. This rearrangement joins TRBV7-9 to TRBJ1-2; D is possibly TRBD1 (5 bases). V dropped 1 base and J dropped 0 bases, with 9 bases sitting between them. This CDR3 region has 15 residues. From germline, CDR1 is SEHNR and CDR2 FQNEAQ (reference sequence). CDR3 nucleotide sequence: TGTGCCAGCAGCTTAGGGGGACCGACTAACTATGGCTACACCTTC. This sequence encodes CASSLGGPTNYGYTF.

The chain is built from TRBV10-2 and TRBJ1-5; no definite D call. The ends were cut back, 2 bases at V and 1 base at J, with 9 bases in the middle. CDR3 size: 15 residues. Germline V gives CDR1 WSHSY, CDR2 SAAADI. As DNA, the CDR3 is TGCGCCAGCAGTGAGCTGGGAGGGAGCAATCAGCCCCAGCATTTT. This sequence encodes CASSELGGSNQPQHF.

This clonotype was picked up many times. V gene TRBV5-8 combines with J gene TRBJ1-5; 9 nucleotides match TRBD1. Germline V lookup: CDR1 SGHTS, CDR2 YDEGEE. V lost 5 bases to trimming and J lost 6 bases; unmatched junction nucleotides: 9. The CDR3 totals 15 residues. This CDR3 reads CASRSPGQGPQPQHF. The CDR3 nucleotides are TGTGCCAGCAGGTCCCCGGGACAGGGTCCTCAGCCCCAGCATTTT. Supplemented by reference TRBV5-8 and TRBJ1-5, the full variable domain reads EAGVTQSPTHLIKTRGQQATLRCSPISGHTSVYWYQQALGLGLQFLLWYDEGEERNRGNFPPRFSGRQFPNYSSELNVNALELEDSALYLCASRSPGQGPQPQHFGDGTRLSIL.

This clonotype has just a few counts. J is TRBJ1-4 and V is TRBV10-3; D ambiguous. There are 16 residues in the CDR3. Trimming left V 0 bases short and J 6 bases short, with 14 bases between. The germline gives CDR1 ENHRY, CDR2 SYGVKD. CDR3 DNA sequence: TGTGCCATCAGTGAGTCGATCGGTGGAGCGCATGAAAAACTGTTTTTT. It encodes CAISESIGGAHEKLFF.

A few counts support this clonotype. The J gene is TRBJ1-2, the V gene TRBV7-9; D remains unclear. The CDR3 totals 11 residues. CDR1 and CDR2 from the germline V gene are SEHNR and FQNEAQ (reference sequence). The germline V and J ends were trimmed by 5 bases and 9 bases, with 10 bases remaining between them. The CDR3 DNA sequence: TGTGCCAGCAGCCAGGAACTTAGCTACACCTTC. Translating it yields CASSQELSYTF.

The chain joins TRBV28 to TRBJ2-5; D gene ambiguous. The CDR3 is made up of 14 amino acids. The V end lost 3 bases, the J end lost 3 bases, and 11 bases lay between the germline ends. CDR1 is MDHEN and CDR2 is SYDVKM in the germline V gene. The DNA for the CDR3 is TGTGCCAGCAGTTTTGTTGGGCAAAAAGAGACCCAGTACTTC. This gives the protein CASSFVGQKETQYF.

V gene TRBV7-9 combines with J gene TRBJ1-2; 9 nucleotides agree with TRBD1. J lost 5 bases, V lost 5 bases, and 9 bases had no gene match. Germline CDR1 reads SEHNR; CDR2 reads FQNEAQ (reference sequence). The CDR3 spans 15 residues. The CDR3 region has the DNA TGTGCCAGCAGCAACACAGGGGGCGCGGCGTATGGCTACACCTTC. Its protein product is CASSNTGGAAYGYTF.

This clonotype has a count of ten or more. The rearrangement joins TRBV29-1 to TRBJ1-1; D ambiguous. The CDR3 sequence is 15 residues long. Trimming shortened V by 2 bases and J by 1 base, and 14 bases separated the two germline ends. The V gene's germline CDR1 is SQVTM and CDR2 ANQGSEA. The CDR3 loop is CSVEPRITTNTEAFF. CDR3 DNA sequence: TGCAGCGTTGAACCCCGCATAACAACGAACACTGAAGCTTTCTTT.

This clonotype was seen more than once but under ten times. The CDR3 here is CASSHRDTLGEKLFF. In DNA, the CDR3 is TGTGCCAGCAGCCACCGGGACACTCTGGGGGAAAAACTGTTTTTT. The chain has TRBV7-9 and TRBJ1-4; TRBD1 might be the D (6 bases). Germline V gene lookup returns CDR1 SEHNR and CDR2 FQNEAQ (reference sequence). CDR3 size: 15 residues. The V end was cut by 5 bases, the J end by 8 bases, with 18 bases between.

This clonotype was counted ten times or more. This chain connects TRBV2 to TRBJ1-5; 7 bases fit TRBD1. The junction had 7 bases not matched to a gene; V was cut back by 6 bases and J by 2 bases. This CDR3 has 15 amino acids. The V gene's germline CDR1 is SNHLY and CDR2 FYNNEI. Here the CDR3 reads CASRNDRAGNQPQHF. For the CDR3, the DNA is TGTGCCAGCAGGAACGACAGGGCGGGCAATCAGCCCCAGCATTTT.

As concerns this clonotype: A read error may be the cause here, since a much bigger clone is one base away. This chain links TRBV6-5 with TRBJ1-1, with TRBD1 matching over 7 bases. The CDR3 contains 15 residues. Germline trimming cut 8 bases from V and 0 bases from J; bases unmatched to any gene: 9. Germline lookup yields CDR1 MNHEY and CDR2 SVGAGI. CDR3 in DNA: TGTGCCAGCGGGGCGAGCGGGACAGTGAACACTGAAGCTTTCTTT. Encoded protein: CASGASGTVNTEAFF.

This chain uses TRBV29-1 with TRBJ2-7; a weak D match, TRBD2 (6 bases). The germline V gene has CDR1 SQVTM and CDR2 ANQGSEA. The CDR3 spans 15 residues. Trimming took off 4 bases at V and 2 bases at J, with 18 bases between the two ends. CDR3 bases: TGCAGCGTTGGACAGACCGGGGGTTACCCCTACGAGCAGTACTTC. Its translation: CSVGQTGGYPYEQYF.

In regard to this clonotype: A much larger clone is a single base away; this may be a read error. The CDR3 DNA reads TGTGCCAGCAGCTTGGGGAACAGGGGATCCTACGAGCAGTACTTC. It translates to CASSLGNRGSYEQYF. The chain joins TRBV7-9 to TRBJ2-7; 7 bases are shared with TRBD1. The ends lost 3 bases at V and 1 base at J; junction bases unmatched: 6. The CDR3 totals 15 residues. Germline V gene lookup returns CDR1 SEHNR and CDR2 FQNEAQ (reference sequence).

In this sample, this clonotype turned up a few times. The J gene is TRBJ2-7, the V gene TRBV14; tentative D call: TRBD1 (6 bases). V was trimmed by 0 bases and J by 4 bases, leaving 22 bases between them. Germline values: CDR1 SGHDN, CDR2 FVKESK. This CDR3 region has 18 residues. CDR3 DNA: TGTGCCAGCAGCCAAGAAGAAGGAAAGTACAGGGTGCGGTACGAGCAGTACTTC. Translating gives CASSQEEGKYRVRYEQYF.

This clonotype has ten or more counts. J is TRBJ2-7 and V is TRBV7-2; 9 bases line up with TRBD1. The CDR3 covers 12 residues. The V segment lost 8 bases and the J segment 6 bases; nucleotides outside the gene matches: 5. Germline CDR1 reads SGHTA; CDR2 reads FQGNSA. Here the CDR3 reads CASGTGLGEQYF. CDR3 nucleotide sequence: TGTGCCAGCGGGACAGGGTTGGGCGAGCAGTACTTC.

This clonotype appeared once. The chain has TRBV29-1 and TRBJ2-7; 11 bases are a match to TRBD2. This CDR3 region has 14 residues. Losses at the gene ends were 8 bases for V and 3 bases for J; bases not matched to a gene: 9. Germline-derived CDR1 and CDR2 are SQVTM and ANQGSEA. CDR3 bases: TGCAGCTTCAAGGGACTAGCGGCCATCTACGAGCAGTACTTC. It specifies CSFKGLAAIYEQYF.

This clonotype was observed at least ten times. The chain is built from TRBV4-2 and TRBJ1-2; D not resolved. The ends were cut back, 1 base at V and 4 bases at J, with 7 bases in the middle. In germline, CDR1 is LGHNA, CDR2 YNFKEQ. The CDR3 consists of 13 residues. The CDR3: CASSQGEFYGYTF. CDR3 in DNA: TGTGCCAGCAGCCAAGGTGAATTCTATGGCTACACCTTC.

The table lists this clonotype with many counts. The chain combines TRBV7-9 with TRBJ2-5, with TRBD2 identical over 14 bases. This CDR3 spans 17 amino acids. Per germline, CDR1 SEHNR and CDR2 FQNEAQ (reference sequence). V shed 5 bases and J 4 bases; nucleotides not matched to a gene: 9. The CDR3 coding sequence is TGTGCCAGCAGCCCGCTAGGGACTAGCGGGAGAAGAGAGACCCAGTACTTC. Translation gives CASSPLGTSGRRETQYF.